This record looks at one T cell receptor beta chain sequence and its context. Its antigen is as yet unknown. This specimen comes from a study of cytomegalovirus exposure and HLA in healthy donors. In the PCR, 60 Vbeta and 13 Jbeta primers were used. The data were produced by immunoSEQ multiplex PCR, yet TCRdb's version contains in-frame clones alone and is incomplete. The sample shows tens of thousands of clones, approximately 76% of them seen only once. The study, taken as a whole, reports: Analyzed later, association rates of TCRs varied across HLA loci, with DRB1 most and HLA-C fewest. It was approximately 150 TCR beta chains that were listed as cytomegalovirus-associated.

CDR1 SGHAT and CDR2 FQNNGV come from the germline V gene. Trimming removed 1 base from V and 6 bases from J, with 10 bases in between. The CDR3 covers 14 residues. The receptor was derived from a man aged 25 to 40 in good health and CMV-seropositive. The gene calls are TRBV11-2 and TRBJ2-1, with TRBD2 as a possible D gene (6 bases). The specimen sequenced was PBMCs. The CDR3 sequence is CASSLGGVGNEQFF. The DNA of the CDR3 is TGTGCCAGCAGCTTAGGGGGGGTCGGCAATGAGCAGTTCTTC.